The 21 T cell receptor beta chains given below trace back to one sample, sequenced in a study of cytomegalovirus exposure and HLA in healthy donors. PCR used 60 Vbeta primers and 13 Jbeta primers. Profiling relied on immunoSEQ multiplex PCR, and the TCRdb table lists in-frame clones only, not all of them. The repertoire holds under 140,000 clones, around 85% seen once, with more than 1.5% in the top ten. Sequenced material: PBMCs. The receptors were gathered from a man between 40 and 49 years old in good health and CMV-seronegative.

V usage is TRBV9 and J usage is TRBJ1-1, with D perhaps matching TRBD1 (5 bases). The CDR3 extends over 15 amino acids. CDR1 is SGDLS, CDR2 YYNGEE, per germline. The ends were cut back, 4 bases at V and 1 base at J, with 14 bases in the middle. CDR3 sequence: CASSPRLGGNTEAFF. Here the CDR3 DNA reads TGTGCCAGCAGCCCCCGACTGGGGGGGAACACTGAAGCTTTCTTT.

The V and J genes are TRBV2 and TRBJ1-2; D is undetermined. Trimming took 1 base from V and 2 from J, leaving 8 bases between them. The length of the CDR3 is 14 residues. Germline CDR1 is SNHLY and CDR2 is FYNNEI. For the CDR3, the DNA is TGTGCCAGCAGTGAAGGAAAACAGAACTATGGCTACACCTTC. It codes for CASSEGKQNYGYTF.

V gene TRBV9 combines with J gene TRBJ1-5, with TRBD1 as a possible D gene (5 bases). Germline assignment: CDR1 SGDLS and CDR2 YYNGEE. The CDR3 covers 15 residues. Trimming took off 4 bases at V and 5 bases at J, with 16 bases between the two ends. The CDR3 here is CASSLLGVPDQPQHF. The CDR3 DNA is TGTGCCAGCAGCCTCCTAGGGGTCCCGGATCAGCCCCAGCATTTT.

CDR3 sequence: CASTKEAGAQGEQFF. DNA for the CDR3: TGTGCCAGCACCAAAGAGGCGGGGGCCCAAGGGGAGCAGTTCTTC. The chain uses TRBV2 and TRBJ2-1; maybe TRBD2 (7 bases). This CDR3 contains 15 residues. Trimming pared 7 bases from V and 10 bases from J, leaving 23 bases between. The germline V gene encodes CDR1 SNHLY and CDR2 FYNNEI.

The chain links TRBV28 to TRBJ1-6; D possibly corresponds to TRBD1 (5 bases). This CDR3 has 14 residues. From germline, CDR1 is MDHEN and CDR2 SYDVKM. Trimming took 6 bases from V and 5 from J, leaving 11 bases between them. The CDR3 region is CASRSQGNNSPLHF. The CDR3 DNA follows: TGTGCCAGCAGATCCCAGGGAAATAATTCACCCCTCCACTTT.

J is TRBJ1-3 and V is TRBV2, with TRBD1 matching over 12 bases. Looked up from germline, CDR1 is SNHLY and CDR2 is FYNNEI. The CDR3 has 16 residues. Trimming removed 5 bases from V and 7 bases from J; junction bases left unmatched: 9. CDR3 nucleotides: TGTGCCAGCAGTTCCGGGACAGGGGGCTCGAGGAACACCATATATTTT. Translation: CASSSGTGGSRNTIYF.

The V call is TRBV10-1, the J call TRBJ1-4; possible D gene TRBD1, 6 bases. CDR1 and CDR2 (germline): WNHNN, SYGVQD (reference sequence). The CDR3 extends over 12 amino acids. V dropped 7 bases and J dropped 10 bases, with 13 bases sitting between them. The CDR3 loop is CASTAGVGKLFF. DNA for the CDR3: TGCGCCAGCACCGCAGGGGTGGGAAAACTGTTTTTT.

This chain connects TRBV5-8 to TRBJ1-5; TRBD1 is a possible D gene (6 bases). This CDR3 contains 15 residues. The ends were cut back, 0 bases at V and 1 base at J, with 8 bases in the middle. Germline-derived CDR1 and CDR2 are SGHTS and YDEGEE. The CDR3 loop is CASSLGDTSNQPQHF. CDR3 bases: TGTGCCAGCAGCTTGGGGGACACAAGCAATCAGCCCCAGCATTTT.

The V gene is TRBV30, the J gene TRBJ1-4, with a tentative D call TRBD1 (6 bases). Trimming took 5 bases from V and 8 from J, leaving 24 bases between them. The germline V gene encodes CDR1 GTSNPN and CDR2 SVGIG (reference sequence). The length of the CDR3 is 16 residues. The CDR3 spells CAWGRGPTGIGEKLFF. The CDR3 nucleotides read TGTGCCTGGGGACGCGGGCCCACAGGGATAGGCGAAAAACTGTTTTTT. The whole variable domain, remainder taken from reference TRBV30 and TRBJ1-4, is SQTIHQWPATLVQPVGSPLSLECTVEGTSNPNLYWYRQAAGRGLQLLFYSVGIGQISSEVPQNLSASRPQDRQFILSSKKLLLSDSGFYLCAWGRGPTGIGEKLFFGSGTQLSVL.

This chain uses TRBV27 with TRBJ2-1; 9 nucleotides line up with TRBD1. With V trimmed by 7 bases and J by 0 bases, 13 bases remained unmatched. The CDR3 spans 18 residues. The germline V gene has CDR1 MNHEY and CDR2 SMNVEV (reference sequence). Written as DNA, the CDR3 is TGTGCCAGCACGAGGGACAGGGCCACTCTCTACTCCTACAATGAGCAGTTCTTC. Residues: CASTRDRATLYSYNEQFF.

The chain couples TRBV5-4 to TRBJ2-7; 9 nucleotides line up with TRBD1. Unmatched junction bases numbered 7, after V lost 5 bases and J lost 1 base. Germline CDR1 and CDR2: SGHNT and YYREEE (reference sequence). The CDR3 has 15 amino acids. The CDR3: CASSPAGTGSYEQYF. The CDR3 DNA follows: TGTGCCAGCAGTCCCGCCGGGACAGGGTCCTACGAGCAGTACTTC. The full variable domain, completed using reference TRBV5-4 and TRBJ2-7, is ETGVTQSPTHLIKTRGQQVTLRCSSQSGHNTVSWYQQALGQGPQFIFQYYREEENGRGNFPPRFSGLQFPNYSSELNVNALELDDSALYLCASSPAGTGSYEQYFGPGTRLTVT.

V usage is TRBV30 and J usage is TRBJ1-2; no firm D call. CDR3 size: 13 residues. V gave up 4 bases and J gave up 8 bases, with 17 bases separating them. CDR1 is GTSNPN and CDR2 is SVGIG in the germline V gene (reference sequence). The CDR3 DNA follows: TGTGCCTGGACTCCATCCCCATCGGTAGGCTACACCTTC. It codes for CAWTPSPSVGYTF.

This chain joins TRBV6-1 and TRBJ1-2, with 12 bases identical to TRBD1. The V gene end was trimmed by 2 bases and the J gene end by 6 bases; junction bases not matched to a gene: 4. Germline lookup yields CDR1 MNHNS and CDR2 SASEGT. CDR3 size: 15 residues. This CDR3 reads CASSEPGTGGDGYTF. The CDR3 DNA follows: TGTGCCAGCAGTGAACCCGGGACAGGGGGCGATGGCTACACCTTC.

The chain employs TRBV5-1 and TRBJ1-2; the D is unclear. The CDR3 consists of 14 residues. CDR1 and CDR2 (germline): SGHRS, YFSETQ. With 1 base removed from V and 5 bases from J, the gap between germline ends came to 12 bases. The CDR3 bases are TGCGCCAGCAGCTTGATCGAGGGTTGGTATGGCTACACCTTC. Its translation: CASSLIEGWYGYTF.

About this clone: The junction shows a germline mismatch at one end, possibly a read error. The chain recombines TRBV11-2 with TRBJ1-1; D not certain. Germline V gives CDR1 SGHAT, CDR2 FQNNGV. CDR3 length equals 15 residues. Here the CDR3 DNA reads TGTGCCAGCCGCTTAATCCGGGGTAAGAACACTGAAGCTTTCTTT. Encoded protein: CASRLIRGKNTEAFF.

The V and J genes are TRBV6-5 and TRBJ2-3, with 8 bases identical to TRBD2. The CDR3 totals 15 residues. The trim removed 6 bases at V and 3 bases at J, leaving 8 bases unmatched. In germline, CDR1 is MNHEY, CDR2 SVGAGI. The CDR3 DNA is TGTGCCAGCAGCCGCGCGGGGGGAGGTACAGATACGCAGTATTTT. Its translation: CASSRAGGGTDTQYF.

This chain uses TRBV19 with TRBJ1-2; possibly TRBD1 for D (5 bases). The CDR3 runs 14 residues. Between the trimmed V and J ends, which lost 5 bases and 6 bases, there was a span of 16 bases. The germline V gene has CDR1 LNHDA and CDR2 SQIVND (reference sequence). The CDR3 sequence: CASSFRGTWNGYTF. DNA for the CDR3: TGTGCCAGTAGTTTTAGGGGTACTTGGAATGGCTACACCTTC. The whole variable domain, remainder taken from reference TRBV19 and TRBJ1-2, is DGGITQSPKYLFRKEGQNVTLSCEQNLNHDAMYWYRQDPGQGLRLIYYSQIVNDFQKGDIAEGYSVSREKKESFPLTVTSAQKNPTAFYLCASSFRGTWNGYTFGSGTRLTVV.

The CDR3 reads CASSRQGGARYEQYF. The DNA for the CDR3 is TGTGCCAGCAGTAGACAGGGGGGAGCTAGATACGAGCAGTACTTC. The chain employs TRBV27 and TRBJ2-7, with TRBD1 matching 9 bases. After removal of 5 bases from V and 4 bases from J, the junction contained 9 bases not matched to a gene. This CDR3 comprises 15 residues. Germline V gene lookup returns CDR1 MNHEY and CDR2 SMNVEV (reference sequence).

This sequence joins TRBV6-5 and TRBJ1-4; 7 positions match TRBD1. This CDR3 contains 15 residues. The germline gives CDR1 MNHEY, CDR2 SVGAGI. V shed 4 bases, J shed 4 bases, and the junction held 6 bases outside the gene matches. DNA of the CDR3: TGTGCCAGCAGTTCATACAGGGGAAGTAATGAAAAACTGTTTTTT. This encodes CASSSYRGSNEKLFF.

The chain uses TRBV29-1 and TRBJ2-3; TRBD1 might be the D (5 bases). The CDR3 length is 12 residues. V was trimmed by 7 bases and J by 5 bases, leaving 13 bases between them. Germline CDR1 is SQVTM and CDR2 is ANQGSEA. CDR3 residues: CSAQTGLDTQYF. CDR3 in DNA: TGCAGCGCCCAAACAGGTTTAGATACGCAGTATTTT.

The CDR3, as DNA: TGCAGCGTACCATTAGAACAGGGGTTTTTCGAGCAGTACTTC. Translation: CSVPLEQGFFEQYF. This chain connects TRBV29-1 to TRBJ2-7, with TRBD1 identical over 7 bases. Germline V gene data show CDR1 as SQVTM and CDR2 as ANQGSEA. CDR3 size: 14 residues. Germline trimming cut 6 bases from V and 6 bases from J; bases unmatched to any gene: 14.